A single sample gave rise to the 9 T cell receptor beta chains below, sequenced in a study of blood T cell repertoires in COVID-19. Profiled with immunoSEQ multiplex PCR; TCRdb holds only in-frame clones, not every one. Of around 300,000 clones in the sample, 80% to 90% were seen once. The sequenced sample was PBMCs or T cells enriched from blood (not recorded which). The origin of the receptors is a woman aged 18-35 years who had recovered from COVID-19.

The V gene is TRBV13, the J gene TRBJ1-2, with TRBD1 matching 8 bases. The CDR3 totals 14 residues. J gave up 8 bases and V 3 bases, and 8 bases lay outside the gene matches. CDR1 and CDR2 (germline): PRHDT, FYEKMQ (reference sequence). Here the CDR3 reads CASSFGQGSGGYTF. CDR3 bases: TGTGCCAGCAGCTTCGGACAGGGTTCAGGCGGCTACACCTTC. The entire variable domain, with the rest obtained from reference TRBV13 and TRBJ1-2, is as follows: AAGVIQSPRHLIKEKRETATLKCYPIPRHDTVYWYQQGPGQDPQFLISFYEKMQSDKGSIPDRFSAQQFSDYHSELNMSSLELGDSALYFCASSFGQGSGGYTFGSGTRLTVV.

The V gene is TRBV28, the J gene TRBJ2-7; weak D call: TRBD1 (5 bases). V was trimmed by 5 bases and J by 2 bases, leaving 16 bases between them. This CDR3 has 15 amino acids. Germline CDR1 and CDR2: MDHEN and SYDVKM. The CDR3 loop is CASSPIPRTPYEQYF. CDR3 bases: TGTGCCAGCAGTCCTATCCCCAGGACACCCTACGAGCAGTACTTC.

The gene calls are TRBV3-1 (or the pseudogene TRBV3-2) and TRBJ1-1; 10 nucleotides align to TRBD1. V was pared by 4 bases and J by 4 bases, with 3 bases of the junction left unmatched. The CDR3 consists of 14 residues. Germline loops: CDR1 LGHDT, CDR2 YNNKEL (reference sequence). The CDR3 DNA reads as TGTGCCAGCAGCCCATGGGACAGGGGCACTGAAGCTTTCTTT. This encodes CASSPWDRGTEAFF.

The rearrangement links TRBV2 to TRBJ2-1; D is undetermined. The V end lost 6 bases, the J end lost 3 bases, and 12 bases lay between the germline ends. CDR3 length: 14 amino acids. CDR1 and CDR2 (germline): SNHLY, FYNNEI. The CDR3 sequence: CASSVTSSYNEQFF. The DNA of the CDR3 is TGTGCCAGCAGCGTTACTTCGAGCTACAATGAGCAGTTCTTC.

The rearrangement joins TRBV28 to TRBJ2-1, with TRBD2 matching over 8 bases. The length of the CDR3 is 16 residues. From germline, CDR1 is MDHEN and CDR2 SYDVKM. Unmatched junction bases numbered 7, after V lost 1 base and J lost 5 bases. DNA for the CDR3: TGTGCCAGCAGTTTATTGGGGCGGGGGGCTCACAATGAGCAGTTCTTC. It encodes CASSLLGRGAHNEQFF. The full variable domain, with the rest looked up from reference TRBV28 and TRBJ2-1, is DVKVTQSSRYLVKRTGEKVFLECVQDMDHENMFWYRQDPGLGLRLIYFSYDVKMKEKGDIPEGYSVSREKKERFSLILESASTNQTSMYLCASSLLGRGAHNEQFFGPGTRLTVL.

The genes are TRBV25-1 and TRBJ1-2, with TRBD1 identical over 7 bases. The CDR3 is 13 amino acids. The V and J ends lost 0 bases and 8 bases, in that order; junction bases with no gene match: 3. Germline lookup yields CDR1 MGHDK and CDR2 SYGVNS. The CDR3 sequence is CASSEYTGVGYTF. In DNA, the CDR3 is TGTGCCAGCAGTGAATATACAGGGGTCGGCTACACCTTC.

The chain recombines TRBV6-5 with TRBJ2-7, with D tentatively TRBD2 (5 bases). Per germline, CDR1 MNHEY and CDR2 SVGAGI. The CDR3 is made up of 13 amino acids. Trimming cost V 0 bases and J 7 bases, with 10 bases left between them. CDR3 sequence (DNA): TGTGCCAGCAGTTACTCGAGCCGGAGGGAGCAGTACTTC. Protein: CASSYSSRREQYF.

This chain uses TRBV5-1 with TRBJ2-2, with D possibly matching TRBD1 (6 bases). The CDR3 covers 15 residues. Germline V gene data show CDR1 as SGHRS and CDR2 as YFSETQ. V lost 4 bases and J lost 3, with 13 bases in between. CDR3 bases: TGCGCCAGCAGCCAAGGGACAACTTACACCGGGGAGCTGTTTTTT. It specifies CASSQGTTYTGELFF.

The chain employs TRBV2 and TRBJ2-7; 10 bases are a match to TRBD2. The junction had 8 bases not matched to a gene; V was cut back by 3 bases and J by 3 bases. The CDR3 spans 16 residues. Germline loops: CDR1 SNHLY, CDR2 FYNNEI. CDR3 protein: CASSDLAGVPFYEQYF. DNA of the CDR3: TGTGCCAGCAGTGACCTAGCGGGGGTCCCTTTCTACGAGCAGTACTTC.